A selection of T cell receptor beta chains follows, all from one sample in a study of long-term antiretroviral therapy in people with HIV. Generated by immunoSEQ multiplex PCR, the TCRdb table keeps only in-frame clones and is missing some. The sample carries 25,000 to 35,000 clones, 93% recorded once. The specimen was unsorted PBMCs, collected almost 6.6 years after starting antiretroviral therapy. These receptors were collected from a woman aged 35 to 49 with HIV. Each CDR3 is given with its conserved first and last residue. D genes are given only for firm matches. Not all rows give a size; the values are once, few, many and, for expanded clones, a class.

TRBV5-1	TRBJ2-6	.	.	TGCGCCAGCAGCGAGACAGTCTCTGGGGCCAACGTCCTGACTTTC	CASSETVSGANVLTF
TRBV15	TRBJ1-5	.	.	TGTGCCACCAGCAGAGATGATAGCAATCAGCCCCAGCATTTT	CATSRDDSNQPQHF
TRBV6-6	TRBJ2-3	.	.	TGTGCCAGCAGTTACTCGGGCCCTAGCCCAGATACGCAGTATTTT	CASSYSGPSPDTQYF
TRBV7-6	TRBJ2-5	.	.	TGTGCCAGCAGCTTAGCGTTAGGAGACCAAGGACCGCTGCGAGCCCAGTACTTC	CASSLALGDQGPLRAQYF
TRBV5-5	TRBJ2-7	.	.	TGTGCCAGCAGCTTGGAAGGGAGCAGCTACGAGCAGTACTTC	CASSLEGSSYEQYF
TRBV7-8	TRBJ1-2	TRBD1	.	TGTGCCAGCAGCTTAGGGACAGGGGGAGTAACGACGCTTGGCTACACCTTC	CASSLGTGGVTTLGYTF
TRBV5-6	TRBJ2-7	TRBD1	.	TGTGCCAGCAGCTTCAACAGGGGAAGCTACGAGCAGTACTTC	CASSFNRGSYEQYF
TRBV30	TRBJ2-5	TRBD2	.	TGTGCCTGGAGGTCTAGCGGGATAGACCAAGAGACCCAGTACTTC	CAWRSSGIDQETQYF
TRBV7-3	TRBJ2-3	.	.	TGTGCCAGCAGCTGGTCATCGACGGAGGATACGCAGTATTTT	CASSWSSTEDTQYF
TRBV27	TRBJ1-1	.	once	TGTGCCAGCAGTTTGGGCCGGGGCACTGAAGCTTTCTTT	CASSLGRGTEAFF
TRBV4-1	TRBJ2-7	.	.	TGCGCCAGCAGCCGCCAGACCAGAGGCACCTACGAGCAGTACTTC	CASSRQTRGTYEQYF
TRBV5-4	TRBJ2-7	TRBD2	.	TGTGCCAGCAGCTTGGCCTTAGCGGGGGGATCCTACGAGCAGTACTTC	CASSLALAGGSYEQYF
TRBV19	TRBJ1-2	.	.	TGTGCCAATGACCCCTTCACGGACAGCCAGAATGGCTACACCTTC	CANDPFTDSQNGYTF
TRBV6-6	TRBJ2-7	TRBD1	once	TGTGCCAGCGTAAGGGGGCCGGGCGAGCAGTACTTC	CASVRGPGEQYF
TRBV5-1	TRBJ1-1	.	.	TGCGCCAGCAGCTCTAACGGGGACACTGAAGCTTTCTTT	CASSSNGDTEAFF
TRBV6-1	TRBJ1-5	.	.	TGTGCCAGCAGTGAGGCGAAGGCCAATCAGCCCCAGCATTTT	CASSEAKANQPQHF